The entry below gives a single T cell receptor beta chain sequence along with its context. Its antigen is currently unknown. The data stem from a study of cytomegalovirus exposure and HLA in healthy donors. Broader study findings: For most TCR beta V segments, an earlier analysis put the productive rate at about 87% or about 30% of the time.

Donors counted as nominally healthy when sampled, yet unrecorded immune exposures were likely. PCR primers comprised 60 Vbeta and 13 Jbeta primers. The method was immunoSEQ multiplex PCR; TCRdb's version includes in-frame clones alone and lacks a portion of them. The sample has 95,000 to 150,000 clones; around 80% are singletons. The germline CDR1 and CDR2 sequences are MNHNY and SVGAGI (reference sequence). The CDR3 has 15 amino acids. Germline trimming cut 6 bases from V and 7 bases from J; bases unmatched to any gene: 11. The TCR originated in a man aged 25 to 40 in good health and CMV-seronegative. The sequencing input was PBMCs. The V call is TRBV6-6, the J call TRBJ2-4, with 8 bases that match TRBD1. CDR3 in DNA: TGTGCCAGCAGACCCCGGACAGGGTGGGGTAACATTCAGTACTTC. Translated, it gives CASRPRTGWGNIQYF.